What follows are 8 T cell receptor beta chains derived from one specimen sequenced in a study of OX40 agonist ivuxolimab in advanced cancers. The repertoire was sequenced with immunoSEQ multiplex PCR; TCRdb's copy has only in-frame clones and lacks some. This table holds about 69,000 clones, around 90% found once. The sequencing here drew on CD4+ or CD8+ T cells sorted from blood, taken in a trial of the OX40 agonist ivuxolimab. The receptor source for this set is an adult with an advanced solid tumor such as melanoma, head and neck, liver or kidney cancer.

The chain uses TRBV6-1 and TRBJ2-2; 9 bases map to TRBD1. CDR3 length: 14 amino acids. V shed 6 bases and J 7 bases; nucleotides not matched to a gene: 6. The germline V gene encodes CDR1 MNHNS and CDR2 SASEGT. CDR3 sequence: CASRRTGVGGELFF. CDR3 nucleotides: TGTGCCAGCAGGAGGACAGGGGTCGGCGGGGAGCTGTTTTTT.

The chain is built from TRBV6-1 and TRBJ2-1, with a tentative D call TRBD1 (5 bases). Germline CDR1 MNHNS, CDR2 SASEGT. CDR3 length: 12 amino acids. With 9 bases removed from V and 11 bases from J, the gap between germline ends came to 17 bases. The CDR3 loop reads CASALGQGQQFF. In DNA form, the CDR3 reads TGTGCCAGTGCCTTAGGGCAGGGCCAGCAGTTCTTC.

The chain uses TRBV7-9 and TRBJ2-6; 8 bases are shared with TRBD2. This CDR3 comprises 15 residues. CDR1 is SEHNR and CDR2 is FQNEAQ in the germline V gene (reference sequence). With V trimmed by 4 bases and J by 2 bases, 1 base remained unmatched. CDR3: CASSSGLAGANVLTF. Here the CDR3 DNA reads TGTGCCAGCAGCTCGGGACTAGCTGGGGCCAACGTCCTGACTTTC.

The chain carries TRBV5-6 and TRBJ1-2; D unresolved. CDR3 length equals 14 residues. The V end was cut by 3 bases, the J end by 1 base, with 10 bases between. CDR1 SGHDT and CDR2 YYEEEE come from the germline V gene. This CDR3 reads CASSYHPGNYGYTF. Written as DNA, the CDR3 is TGTGCCAGCAGCTACCACCCTGGTAACTATGGCTACACCTTC.

This chain uses TRBV2 with TRBJ2-1, with TRBD2 matching 8 bases. The germline V gene encodes CDR1 SNHLY and CDR2 FYNNEI. This CDR3 region has 17 residues. The V gene end was trimmed by 2 bases and the J gene end by 1 base; junction bases not matched to a gene: 7. The chain's CDR3 is CASSERSGRGSYNEQFF. CDR3 nucleotides: TGTGCCAGCAGTGAAAGGAGCGGGAGAGGATCCTACAATGAGCAGTTCTTC.

This clone was found once. Here the CDR3 reads CASSEVSGRVADTQYF. The DNA of the CDR3 is TGTGCCAGCAGTGAAGTAAGCGGGAGAGTTGCAGATACGCAGTATTTT. The gene calls are TRBV6-1 and TRBJ2-3, with 8 bases that match TRBD2. Trimming at V came to 1 base and at J to 4 bases, leaving 7 bases not matched to a gene. Germline CDR1 reads MNHNS; CDR2 reads SASEGT. This CDR3 comprises 16 residues.

This clone is a singleton in its sample. This rearrangement joins TRBV28 to TRBJ2-7; the D call may be TRBD1 or TRBD2 (5 bases each). CDR3 length equals 14 residues. V lost 11 bases and J lost 3, with 20 bases in between. Germline lookup yields CDR1 MDHEN and CDR2 SYDVKM. The CDR3 nucleotides are TGTGCCTCCCTGGGGCTAGCCTCCAGCTACGAGCAGTACTTC. Its translation: CASLGLASSYEQYF.

The chain links TRBV7-2 to TRBJ2-3, with D uncertain. This CDR3 spans 12 amino acids. V lost 5 bases and J 4 bases, leaving 7 bases between the germline ends. Germline CDR1 and CDR2: SGHTA and FQGNSA. In DNA form, the CDR3 reads TGTGCCAGCAGCCGAGGCGCAGATACGCAGTATTTT. Its translation: CASSRGADTQYF.